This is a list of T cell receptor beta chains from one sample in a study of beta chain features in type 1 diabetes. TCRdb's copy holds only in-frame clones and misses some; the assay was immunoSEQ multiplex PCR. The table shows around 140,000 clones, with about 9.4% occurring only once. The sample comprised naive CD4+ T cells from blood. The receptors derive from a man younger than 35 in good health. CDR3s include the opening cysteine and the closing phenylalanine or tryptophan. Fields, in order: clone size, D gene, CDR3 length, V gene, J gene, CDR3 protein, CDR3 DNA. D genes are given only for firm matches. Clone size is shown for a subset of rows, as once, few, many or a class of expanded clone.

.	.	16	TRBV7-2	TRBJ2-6	CASSQRAISGANVLTF	TGTGCCAGCAGCCAGCGGGCAATCTCTGGGGCCAACGTCCTGACTTTC
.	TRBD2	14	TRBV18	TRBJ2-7	CASSPLAGSYEQYF	TGTGCCAGCTCACCACTAGCGGGATCCTACGAGCAGTACTTC
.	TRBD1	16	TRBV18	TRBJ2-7	CASSPPPGQGGYEQYF	TGTGCCAGCTCACCCCCCCCGGGACAGGGGGGCTACGAGCAGTACTTC
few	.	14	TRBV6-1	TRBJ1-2	CASSPVGWSYGYTF	TGTGCCAGCAGTCCCGTCGGATGGAGCTATGGCTACACCTTC
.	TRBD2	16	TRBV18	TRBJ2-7	CASSRGGSGGNYEQYF	TGTGCCAGCTCACGTGGAGGGAGCGGGGGAAATTACGAGCAGTACTTC
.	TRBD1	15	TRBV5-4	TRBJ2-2	CASSRQGTNTGELFF	TGTGCCAGCAGCCGACAGGGAACGAACACCGGGGAGCTGTTTTTT
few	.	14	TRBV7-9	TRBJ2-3	CASSLVSDTDTQYF	TGTGCCAGCAGCTTAGTTAGCGACACAGATACGCAGTATTTT
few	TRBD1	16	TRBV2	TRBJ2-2	CASSESQGAWTGELFF	TGTGCCAGCAGTGAATCGCAGGGGGCGTGGACCGGGGAGCTGTTTTTT
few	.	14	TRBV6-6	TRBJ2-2	CASSYDRNTGELFF	TGTGCCAGCAGTTATGACAGAAACACCGGGGAGCTGTTTTTT
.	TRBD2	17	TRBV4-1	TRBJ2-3	CASSHQSTSGRTDTQYF	TGCGCCAGCAGCCACCAATCGACTAGCGGCCGCACAGATACGCAGTATTTT
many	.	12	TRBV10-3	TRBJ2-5	CAIGGTEETQYF	TGTGCCATCGGGGGGACAGAAGAGACCCAGTACTTC
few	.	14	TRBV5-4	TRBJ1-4	CASSPGATNEKLFF	TGTGCCAGCAGCCCGGGGGCAACTAATGAAAAACTGTTTTTT
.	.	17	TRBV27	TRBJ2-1	CASSLSRGSLGNNEQFF	TGTGCCAGCAGTTTATCCCGGGGTAGCTTGGGAAACAATGAGCAGTTCTTC
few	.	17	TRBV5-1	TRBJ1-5	CASSDRPGGGSIQPQHF	TGCGCCAGCAGCGATCGTCCCGGGGGGGGGAGTATTCAGCCCCAGCATTTT
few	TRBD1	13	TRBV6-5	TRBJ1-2	CASSLDRANGYTF	TGTGCCAGCAGCCTAGACAGGGCTAACGGCTACACCTTC
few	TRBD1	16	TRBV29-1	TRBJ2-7	CSVARQGMGISYEQYF	TGCAGCGTTGCCCGACAGGGAATGGGAATCTCCTACGAGCAGTACTTC